This T cell receptor beta chain is from a study of identifying expanded T cells in peripheral blood. A remark on this clone: Its target is unknown.

The CDR3 is 14 residues long. The ends were cut back, 3 bases at V and 7 bases at J, with 14 bases in the middle. Germline CDR1 is SGHRS and CDR2 is YFSETQ. No infections or other immune events were documented during collection. The data were produced by immunoSEQ multiplex PCR, yet TCRdb's version contains in-frame clones alone and is incomplete. The sample contains about 110,000 clones, less than 90% of which appear only once. Whole-study findings and limits: Variance in clone template counts between approximately two-week samples significantly increased with total template count across all healthy donors. Over around two and four weeks, about 15 and 19 clones changed, versus around 1.2 between replicates.

This clonotype was obtained from a person aged 18 to 75 in good health. The chain recombines TRBV5-1 with TRBJ2-1, with D maybe TRBD1 (7 bases). Specimen: blood. The CDR3 spells CASSSGQAGNEQFF. The CDR3 DNA reads as TGCGCCAGCAGCTCCGGACAGGCGGGGAATGAGCAGTTCTTC.